One and the same sample provided the 18 T cell receptor beta chains below, sequenced in a study of CD8 T cells in ankylosing spondylitis. TCRdb called the 5' RACE reads again in MiXCR, with one record for every CDR3 protein. The table lists hundreds of thousands of distinct CDR3 sequences, more than 20% of them singletons. The source material was blood, either unsorted or a sorted T cell fraction (not recorded which). The receptors come from a female donor with ankylosing spondylitis or in good health (not recorded which).

This clonotype showed up just once. The chain employs TRBV19 and TRBJ2-1; 7 bases align to TRBD1. With V trimmed by 3 bases and J by 7 bases, 9 bases remained unmatched. CDR3 size: 15 residues. The germline V gene encodes CDR1 LNHDA and CDR2 SQIVND (reference sequence). The CDR3 bases are TGTGCCAGTAGTATGGGGGCAGGGGGACATAATGAGCAGTTCTTC. It is translated as CASSMGAGGHNEQFF.

The rearrangement uses TRBV20-1 and TRBJ2-1; the match to TRBD2 covers 10 bases. The CDR3 spans 15 residues. Germline CDR1 is DFQATT and CDR2 is SNEGSKA (reference sequence). The V segment lost 2 bases and the J segment 9 bases; nucleotides outside the gene matches: 10. Written as DNA, the CDR3 is TGCAGTGCTAGAAGGACTAGCGGCCGTGTCGGTGAGCAGTTCTTC. Amino acids: CSARRTSGRVGEQFF.

There are a few counts of this clonotype. Compared with germline, one end of the junction differs, possibly owing to a read error. The V and J genes are TRBV5-1 and TRBJ1-2; 9 positions agree with TRBD1. This CDR3 region has 13 residues. The V gene's germline CDR1 is SGHRS and CDR2 YFSETQ. In nucleotides, the CDR3 is TGCGCCAGCAGAGCCGATTCTTCCGACAGGGGGGCCTTC. Translating gives CASRADSSDRGAF.

The rearrangement links TRBV24-1 to TRBJ1-2; D uncertain. V was trimmed by 3 bases and J by 8 bases, leaving 18 bases between them. CDR1 is KGHDR and CDR2 is SFDVKD in the germline V gene. This CDR3 is built from 15 residues. The DNA of the CDR3 is TGTGCCACCAGTGATGGCTCGGGTTCACTTTCCGGCTACACCTTC. Its protein is CATSDGSGSLSGYTF.

This clonotype showed up just a few times. V is TRBV5-1 and J is TRBJ2-3; TRBD1 matches at 9 bases. Trimming took 5 bases from V and 4 from J; bases not matched to a gene: 8. The V gene's germline CDR1 is SGHRS and CDR2 YFSETQ. There are 15 residues in the CDR3. CDR3 DNA sequence: TGCGCCAGCAGTTCGGGACAGGGCCCACCAGATACGCAGTATTTT. Translation: CASSSGQGPPDTQYF. Based on the CDR3 plus reference TRBV5-1 and TRBJ2-3, the full variable domain is KAGVTQTPRYLIKTRGQQVTLSCSPISGHRSVSWYQQTPGQGLQFLFEYFSETQRNKGNFPGRFSGRQFSNSRSEMNVSTLELGDSALYLCASSSGQGPPDTQYFGPGTRLTVL.

The rearrangement joins TRBV20-1 to TRBJ2-3; 7 bases line up with TRBD2. CDR1 and CDR2 from the germline V gene are DFQATT and SNEGSKA (reference sequence). The CDR3 extends over 16 amino acids. V lost 4 bases and J lost 1; bases outside the gene matches: 11. The CDR3: CSAIALGGWGTDTQYF. CDR3 sequence (DNA): TGCAGTGCTATCGCTCTGGGGGGGTGGGGCACAGATACGCAGTATTTT.

This clonotype has more than one count but fewer than ten. The gene calls are TRBV4-3 and TRBJ2-2; possibly TRBD2 for D (7 bases). Deletions cut 0 bases from V and 4 bases from J, with 15 bases between. The CDR3 loop spans 17 amino acids. The germline V gene encodes CDR1 LGHNA and CDR2 YSLEER. Here the CDR3 reads CASSQEYRGAGTGELFF. The CDR3 nucleotides are TGCGCCAGCAGCCAAGAGTATCGGGGGGCGGGCACCGGGGAGCTGTTTTTT.

The chain carries TRBV6-5 and TRBJ2-1, with 7 bases aligning to TRBD2. This CDR3 comprises 15 residues. With V trimmed by 5 bases and J by 8 bases, 12 bases remained unmatched. CDR1 and CDR2 (germline): MNHEY, SVGAGI. The CDR3 DNA follows: TGTGCCAGCAGTCACCTAGCGGTTCAAAAGGATGAGCAGTTCTTC. Amino acid sequence: CASSHLAVQKDEQFF.

CDR3 in DNA: TGTGCCAGCAGCTTAACCGGGACTAGGTACACCGGGGAGCTGTTTTTT. Translated: CASSLTGTRYTGELFF. The chain is built from TRBV7-6 and TRBJ2-2, with TRBD2 identical over 8 bases. The CDR3 extends over 16 amino acids. With V trimmed by 2 bases and J by 3 bases, 5 bases remained unmatched. Germline CDR1 SGHVS, CDR2 FNYEAQ. Supplemented by reference TRBV7-6 and TRBJ2-2, the full variable domain reads GAGVSQSPRYKVTKRGQDVALRCDPISGHVSLYWYRQALGQGPEFLTYFNYEAQQDKSGLPNDRFSAERPEGSISTLTIQRTEQRDSAMYRCASSLTGTRYTGELFFGEGSRLTVL.

Ten or more counts support this clonotype. The CDR3 reads CSVGPGQHNEQFF. In nucleotides, the CDR3 is TGCAGCGTTGGGCCGGGACAGCACAATGAGCAGTTCTTC. This chain joins TRBV29-1 and TRBJ2-1, with 7 bases matching TRBD1. Germline CDR1 and CDR2: SQVTM and ANQGSEA. Trimming at V came to 4 bases and at J to 5 bases, leaving 5 bases not matched to a gene. The CDR3 contains 13 residues.

This chain joins TRBV24-1 and TRBJ2-3, with TRBD2 identical over 10 bases. The CDR3 contains 16 residues. Per the germline V gene, CDR1 is KGHDR and CDR2 is SFDVKD. The V and J ends lost 4 bases and 0 bases, in that order; junction bases with no gene match: 3. CDR3 in amino acids: CATSEGLAASTDTQYF. The CDR3 DNA follows: TGTGCCACCAGTGAAGGACTAGCGGCTAGCACAGATACGCAGTATTTT.

This clonotype was seen at least ten times. This chain links TRBV29-1 with TRBJ1-1; possibly TRBD1 for D (5 bases). CDR3 length: 12 amino acids. CDR1 and CDR2 from the germline V gene are SQVTM and ANQGSEA. The V end lost 7 bases, the J end lost 4 bases, and 13 bases lay between the germline ends. CDR3 nucleotides: TGCAGCGCAGAGGACACGGGCACTGAAGCTTTCTTT. Translation gives CSAEDTGTEAFF. The whole variable domain, remainder taken from reference TRBV29-1 and TRBJ1-1, is SAVISQKPSRDICQRGTSLTIQCQVDSQVTMMFWYRQQPGQSLTLIATANQGSEATYESGFVIDKFPISRPNLTFSTLTVSNMSPEDSSIYLCSAEDTGTEAFFGQGTRLTVV.

This clonotype has more than one count but fewer than ten. The V gene is TRBV14, the J gene TRBJ2-3; 7 positions match TRBD2. V gave up 3 bases and J gave up 2 bases; unmatched junction bases: 11. Looked up from germline, CDR1 is SGHDN and CDR2 is FVKESK. The length of the CDR3 is 17 residues. The CDR3 reads CASSQFMAGASTDTQYF. CDR3 sequence (DNA): TGTGCCAGCAGCCAGTTTATGGCGGGAGCCTCCACAGATACGCAGTATTTT.

This clonotype showed up just a few times. This rearrangement joins TRBV5-1 to TRBJ2-5; perhaps TRBD2 as D (6 bases). V shed 6 bases and J shed 5 bases, with 23 bases lying between them. The CDR3 contains 16 residues. Germline CDR1 SGHRS, CDR2 YFSETQ. The CDR3 sequence is CASTLGTTRGGETQYF. The CDR3 DNA reads TGCGCCAGCACCCTAGGGACGACTCGTGGGGGGGAGACCCAGTACTTC.

The chain employs TRBV4-3 and TRBJ1-1, with unresolved D. The germline V gene has CDR1 LGHNA and CDR2 YSLEER. V lost 0 bases to trimming and J lost 9 bases, with 11 bases between them. This CDR3 is built from 13 residues. CDR3 loop: CASSQEAADKAFF. CDR3 in DNA: TGCGCCAGCAGCCAAGAGGCTGCAGATAAAGCTTTCTTT.

The rearrangement joins TRBV20-1 to TRBJ2-7, with 8 positions matching TRBD1. The CDR3 runs to 14 residues. The trim removed 4 bases at V and 4 bases at J, leaving 9 bases unmatched. Germline lookup yields CDR1 DFQATT and CDR2 SNEGSKA (reference sequence). CDR3 nucleotides: TGCAGTGCTATATCACAGGGGGGACGGTACGAGCAGTACTTC. It encodes CSAISQGGRYEQYF.

There are a few counts of this clonotype. The genes are TRBV5-1 and TRBJ2-7, with TRBD1 matching 7 bases. The J segment lost 4 bases and the V segment lost 3 bases, leaving 7 bases of the junction unmatched. CDR3 length equals 14 residues. Germline-derived CDR1 and CDR2 are SGHRS and YFSETQ. The CDR3 region is CASSSRDRLYEQYF. As DNA, the CDR3 is TGCGCCAGCAGCTCCCGGGACAGACTTTACGAGCAGTACTTC.

This clonotype was counted a few times. The genes are TRBV20-1 and TRBJ2-7; no clear D. The germline V gene has CDR1 DFQATT and CDR2 SNEGSKA (reference sequence). This CDR3 spans 12 amino acids. V was shortened by 1 base and J by 4 bases, with 8 bases between the two germline ends. The CDR3 here is CSARGQEYEQYF. The CDR3 coding sequence is TGCAGTGCTAGAGGGCAGGAGTACGAGCAGTACTTC.